This T cell receptor beta chain was profiled in a study of response to subunit inactivated influenza vaccine. From the RT-PCR reads, TCRdb called clonotypes with MiXCR, one entry per CDR3 protein. This table holds 300,000 to 350,000 distinct CDR3 sequences, roughly 22% found once. Broader study findings: Authors suggested that a seasonal influenza vaccination recruits few new T cells each time.

Per the germline V gene, CDR1 is MGHRA and CDR2 is YSYEKL. The junction had 8 bases not matched to a gene; V was cut back by 2 bases and J by 0 bases. The CDR3 consists of 17 residues. Details on this clonotype: Antigen: not known.

The specimen comprised PBMCs from blood, sampled approximately 20 months after vaccination. The source is a man between 50 and 69 years old who received an inactivated influenza vaccine. The rearrangement links TRBV4-1 to TRBJ2-3, with 7 positions matching TRBD2. The CDR3 DNA sequence: TGCGCCAGCAGCCAACCCCTCTCTAGCGGAAGCACAGATACGCAGTATTTT. It yields the protein CASSQPLSSGSTDTQYF.